The 20 T cell receptor beta chains listed next were all sequenced from one sample in a study of blood T cell repertoires in COVID-19. Sequencing used immunoSEQ multiplex PCR; TCRdb keeps in-frame clones, though not all of them. The profile shows about 480,000 clones, about 88% of them singletons. The sequenced sample was PBMCs or T cells enriched from blood (not recorded which). These receptor sequences come from a woman aged 60-70 years who had recovered from COVID-19.

The chain combines TRBV3-1 (or the pseudogene TRBV3-2) with TRBJ2-4, with 7 bases matching TRBD1. Germline values: CDR1 LGHDT, CDR2 YNNKEL (reference sequence). The CDR3 has 19 amino acids. Trimming at V came to 4 bases and at J to 0 bases, leaving 15 bases not matched to a gene. The DNA of the CDR3 is TGTGCCAGCAGCCTAAACGCCGCAACAGGGGAGCTAGCCAAAAACATTCAGTACTTC. It is translated as CASSLNAATGELAKNIQYF.

The rearrangement links TRBV27 to TRBJ1-6; 9 bases fit TRBD1. V lost 6 bases, J lost 3 bases, and 6 bases stayed unmatched. Germline CDR1 and CDR2: MNHEY and SMNVEV (reference sequence). The CDR3 runs 16 residues. The CDR3 DNA reads TGTGCCAGCAGCCCCGGGACAGGGTTCTATAATTCACCCCTCCACTTT. Residues: CASSPGTGFYNSPLHF.

This chain joins TRBV27 and TRBJ1-1; 9 bases agree with TRBD1. Per the germline V gene, CDR1 is MNHEY and CDR2 is SMNVEV (reference sequence). CDR3 size: 15 residues. Germline trimming cut 5 bases from V and 6 bases from J; bases unmatched to any gene: 10. CDR3 in amino acids: CASSIPGTGRSEAFF. The DNA of the CDR3 is TGTGCCAGCAGTATTCCCGGGACAGGGAGGTCTGAAGCTTTCTTT.

The CDR3 loop reads CASTGRRALNNSPLHF. For the CDR3, the DNA is TGCGCCAGCACCGGAAGGAGGGCCTTAAATAATTCACCCCTCCACTTT. This chain joins TRBV10-1 and TRBJ1-6; D gene uncertain. Trimming shortened V by 7 bases and J by 5 bases, and 18 bases separated the two germline ends. Germline CDR1 reads WNHNN; CDR2 reads SYGVQD (reference sequence). The CDR3 is made up of 16 amino acids.

This clone has just one count. The chain couples TRBV25-1 to TRBJ1-1, with D perhaps matching TRBD1 (5 bases). With 3 bases removed from V and 4 bases from J, the gap between germline ends came to 9 bases. CDR1 is MGHDK, CDR2 SYGVNS, per germline. This CDR3 region has 13 residues. CDR3 nucleotide sequence: TGTGCCAGCAGTGAGGACGGGGGCACTGAAGCTTTCTTT. This codes for CASSEDGGTEAFF.

A few counts support this clone. V usage is TRBV30 and J usage is TRBJ1-1, with D uncertain. This CDR3 has 13 amino acids. Germline-derived CDR1 and CDR2 are GTSNPN and SVGIG (reference sequence). V was pared by 0 bases and J by 4 bases, with 9 bases between. In nucleotides, the CDR3 is TGTGCCTGGAGTGTAACCGCGATCACTGAAGCTTTCTTT. It codes for CAWSVTAITEAFF.

This clone was seen once. V usage is TRBV5-4 and J usage is TRBJ2-7; 10 nucleotides agree with TRBD1. This CDR3 has 16 residues. Per the germline V gene, CDR1 is SGHNT and CDR2 is YYREEE (reference sequence). The trim removed 2 bases at V and 2 bases at J, leaving 7 bases unmatched. For the CDR3, the DNA is TGTGCCAGCAGCTTCGCCGGGACAGGGGTGCCCTACGAGCAGTACTTC. It is translated as CASSFAGTGVPYEQYF.

V and J are TRBV19 and TRBJ1-1; D is perhaps TRBD1 (5 bases). The CDR3 is 14 amino acids. V lost 7 bases, J lost 1 base, and 13 bases lay in between. Germline V gene sequence: CDR1 LNHDA, CDR2 SQIVND (reference sequence). CDR3 sequence (DNA): TGTGCCAGTACCCCCGAGACAGCGAACACTGAAGCTTTCTTT. Its translation: CASTPETANTEAFF.

The chain links TRBV5-1 to TRBJ2-2; 11 bases are a match to TRBD2. Trimming removed 3 bases from V and 1 base from J; junction bases left unmatched: 5. The CDR3 covers 17 residues. Per germline, CDR1 SGHRS and CDR2 YFSETQ. The CDR3 DNA sequence: TGCGCCAGCAGCTCTCCTAGCGGGGGGCGGAACACCGGGGAGCTGTTTTTT. Encoded protein: CASSSPSGGRNTGELFF. Full variable domain (missing parts from reference TRBV5-1 and TRBJ2-2): KAGVTQTPRYLIKTRGQQVTLSCSPISGHRSVSWYQQTPGQGLQFLFEYFSETQRNKGNFPGRFSGRQFSNSRSEMNVSTLELGDSALYLCASSSPSGGRNTGELFFGEGSRLTVL.

The chain couples TRBV2 to TRBJ1-4, with 10 bases matching TRBD1. The V gene's germline CDR1 is SNHLY and CDR2 FYNNEI. The trim removed 6 bases at V and 0 bases at J, leaving 1 base unmatched. The CDR3 spans 15 residues. This CDR3 is CASRGQGSTNEKLFF. In DNA form, the CDR3 reads TGTGCCAGCAGGGGACAGGGGTCAACTAATGAAAAACTGTTTTTT. The entire variable domain, with the rest obtained from reference TRBV2 and TRBJ1-4, is as follows: EPEVTQTPSHQVTQMGQEVILRCVPISNHLYFYWYRQILGQKVEFLVSFYNNEISEKSEIFDDQFSVERPDGSNFTLKIRSTKLEDSAMYFCASRGQGSTNEKLFFGSGTQLSVL.

The V gene is TRBV2, the J gene TRBJ2-7; possibly TRBD1 for D (6 bases). The ends were cut back, 2 bases at V and 1 base at J, with 15 bases in the middle. The CDR3 is made up of 16 amino acids. Germline V CDR1 and CDR2: SNHLY, FYNNEI. Here the CDR3 reads CASSEPRQVGSYEQYV. The CDR3 DNA reads TGTGCCAGCAGTGAACCTCGACAGGTAGGGTCCTACGAGCAGTACGTC.

This chain uses TRBV28 with TRBJ1-1, with TRBD1 as a possible D gene (5 bases). The CDR3 consists of 15 residues. V was clipped by 5 bases and J by 0 bases, with 13 bases between them. Germline CDR1 and CDR2: MDHEN and SYDVKM. This CDR3 is CASSLAGTVNTEAFF. DNA of the CDR3: TGTGCCAGCAGTCTCGCGGGGACGGTGAACACTGAAGCTTTCTTT.

The rearrangement joins TRBV3-1 (or the pseudogene TRBV3-2) to TRBJ1-6, with a possible D match to TRBD1 (5 bases). CDR3 length: 15 residues. The V gene lost 4 bases and the J gene lost 7 bases, with 14 bases spanning the gap. CDR1 is LGHDT and CDR2 is YNNKEL in the germline V gene (reference sequence). This chain's CDR3 is CASSPGQGLNSPLHF. The CDR3 DNA reads TGTGCCAGCAGCCCCGGGCAGGGCTTAAATTCACCCCTCCACTTT.

The chain joins TRBV5-1 to TRBJ1-2; 8 bases are shared with TRBD1. The germline V gene has CDR1 SGHRS and CDR2 YFSETQ. The CDR3 has 15 amino acids. The trim removed 4 bases at V and 2 bases at J, leaving 7 bases unmatched. The CDR3, as DNA: TGCGCCAGCAGCGCTGGGACAGGAGGCAACTATGGCTACACCTTC. Translating it yields CASSAGTGGNYGYTF.

The gene calls are TRBV7-6 and TRBJ2-3, with a weak D call TRBD1 (5 bases). The CDR3 covers 14 residues. The germline CDR1 and CDR2 sequences are SGHVS and FNYEAQ. V shed 5 bases and J shed 1 base, with 10 bases lying between them. The CDR3 sequence: CASSPWGGTDTQYF. The CDR3 coding sequence is TGTGCCAGCAGCCCCTGGGGCGGCACAGATACGCAGTATTTT.

A single count supports this clone. This chain uses TRBV2 with TRBJ1-4; no clear D gene. CDR1 is SNHLY, CDR2 FYNNEI, per germline. Trimming stripped 2 bases from V and 3 bases from J, with 10 bases between. The CDR3 runs 15 residues. The CDR3 reads CASSEWRVPNEKLFF. For the CDR3, the DNA is TGTGCCAGCAGTGAATGGAGGGTACCTAATGAAAAACTGTTTTTT.

This chain connects TRBV2 to TRBJ1-6, with 7 bases identical to TRBD1. Per germline, CDR1 SNHLY and CDR2 FYNNEI. With V trimmed by 7 bases and J by 7 bases, 4 bases remained unmatched. The CDR3 length is 13 residues. This CDR3 is CASKGTENSPLHF. The CDR3 DNA reads TGTGCCAGCAAGGGGACAGAGAATTCACCCCTCCACTTT.

Points on this clone: Other DNA sequences of this sample code for an identical CDR3. V gene TRBV5-1 combines with J gene TRBJ1-6; 7 bases match TRBD1. CDR1 and CDR2 from the germline V gene are SGHRS and YFSETQ. V lost 1 base to trimming and J lost 8 bases; unmatched junction nucleotides: 6. The CDR3 contains 15 residues. CDR3 in amino acids: CASSLTVTGDSPLHF. For the CDR3, the DNA is TGCGCCAGCAGCTTGACAGTCACAGGGGATTCACCCCTCCACTTT. The entire variable domain, with the rest obtained from reference TRBV5-1 and TRBJ1-6, is as follows: KAGVTQTPRYLIKTRGQQVTLSCSPISGHRSVSWYQQTPGQGLQFLFEYFSETQRNKGNFPGRFSGRQFSNSRSEMNVSTLELGDSALYLCASSLTVTGDSPLHFGNGTRLTVT.

The chain carries TRBV5-5 and TRBJ2-2, with D maybe TRBD2 (5 bases). The CDR3 is 17 amino acids. Between the trimmed V and J ends, which lost 4 bases and 0 bases, there was a span of 16 bases. The germline gives CDR1 SGHKS, CDR2 YYEKEE (reference sequence). The CDR3 DNA reads as TGTGCCAGCAGCGATATAATACTGGGAGCGAACACCGGGGAGCTGTTTTTT. Amino acids: CASSDIILGANTGELFF.

This chain connects TRBV5-1 to TRBJ2-3, with unresolved D. V lost 5 bases and J lost 0, with 7 bases in between. Per germline, CDR1 SGHRS and CDR2 YFSETQ. The CDR3 extends over 13 amino acids. In DNA form, the CDR3 reads TGCGCCAGCAGTGCGGATAGCACAGATACGCAGTATTTT. Translation gives CASSADSTDTQYF.